The rows below give T cell receptor beta chains drawn from one sample of a study of graft-versus-host responses after intestinal transplantation. Here immunoSEQ multiplex PCR was the method, and the copy in TCRdb shows in-frame clones only, minus some. The sample records about 130,000 clones, around 90% being singletons. Their specific antigens are unknown. The starting material was unstimulated CD4+ T cells sorted from spleen or lymph node cells, obtained before intestinal transplant. All receptors come from a human donor who received an intestinal transplant. The CDR3 runs from the conserved cysteine through the conserved F or W. The D gene is left open where the match is weak. A row's size may be missing; if present it is once, few, many or a size class.

>-|TRBD2|TRBV6-1|TRBJ2-7
CASHITSGRMYEQYF
TGTGCCAGCCACATCACTAGCGGGAGAATGTACGAGCAGTACTTC
>-|TRBD1|TRBV6-1|TRBJ1-5
CASSEEPGQGGSQPQHF
TGTGCCAGCAGTGAAGAACCGGGACAGGGTGGTAGTCAGCCCCAGCATTTT
>-|-|TRBV6-1|TRBJ2-5
CASSGFSGVRETQYF
TGTGCCAGCAGTGGATTCTCAGGGGTAAGGGAGACCCAGTACTTC
>-|-|TRBV18|TRBJ2-1
CASSQPNNEQFF
TGTGCCAGCTCACAACCCAACAATGAGCAGTTCTTC
>-|-|TRBV4-3|TRBJ1-1
CASSQDLLNTEAFF
TGCGCCAGCAGCCAAGATCTCTTGAACACTGAAGCTTTCTTT
>-|TRBD1|TRBV6-5|TRBJ1-4
CASSIQGASEKLFF
TGTGCCAGCAGCATACAGGGGGCTAGCGAAAAACTGTTTTTT
>-|-|TRBV7-3|TRBJ2-7
CASSPQGLPYEQYF
TGTGCCAGCAGCCCTCAGGGGTTGCCCTACGAGCAGTACTTC
>-|-|TRBV19|TRBJ2-1
CASSEVFSGPYNEQFF
TGTGCCAGTAGTGAGGTCTTCAGCGGCCCCTACAATGAGCAGTTCTTC
>-|TRBD2|TRBV4-1|TRBJ2-7
CASSHPGLAGDEQYF
TGCGCCAGCAGCCACCCGGGACTAGCAGGGGACGAGCAGTACTTC
>-|-|TRBV5-1|TRBJ2-2
CASSHQGNGELFF
TGCGCCAGCAGCCACCAGGGAAACGGGGAGCTGTTTTTT
>-|-|TRBV5-1|TRBJ2-5
CASSLQGGGETQYF
TGCGCCAGCAGCCTCCAGGGGGGCGGAGAGACCCAGTACTTC
>-|-|TRBV7-9|TRBJ1-5
CASSFEDGQPQHF
TGTGCCAGCAGCTTCGAAGACGGGCAGCCCCAGCATTTT
>-|TRBD2|TRBV28|TRBJ2-5
CASSGGLAHETQYF
TGTGCCAGCAGTGGCGGACTAGCGCATGAGACCCAGTACTTC
>-|TRBD2|TRBV11-3|TRBJ2-3
CASSTGTSGSDTQYF
TGTGCCAGCAGCACCGGGACTAGCGGTTCGGATACGCAGTATTTT
>-|TRBD1|TRBV29-1|TRBJ2-1
CSVSGTGRSNEQFF
TGCAGCGTTTCCGGGACAGGAAGATCCAATGAGCAGTTCTTC
>-|TRBD1|TRBV7-8|TRBJ2-7
CASTRSARTGSYEQYF
TGTGCCAGCACCCGTTCGGCACGGACAGGGTCCTACGAGCAGTACTTC
>once|-|TRBV7-9|TRBJ2-7
CASRLLDSVPYEQYF
TGTGCCAGCAGACTTCTGGACAGCGTCCCCTACGAGCAGTACTTC
>-|TRBD2|TRBV5-1|TRBJ2-7
CASSLAEGLGKQYF
TGCGCCAGCAGCTTGGCCGAGGGACTAGGGAAGCAGTACTTC
>-|TRBD1|TRBV18|TRBJ2-2
CASSPGQGADTGELFF
TGTGCCAGCTCACCCGGACAGGGGGCGGACACCGGGGAGCTGTTTTTT
>-|TRBD2|TRBV7-3|TRBJ2-2
CASSWDLAGRAGELFF
TGTGCCAGCAGCTGGGACCTAGCGGGGCGGGCCGGGGAGCTGTTTTTT
>-|TRBD2|TRBV19|TRBJ2-1
CASSPRTSGILGGEQFF
TGTGCCAGTAGTCCTCGGACTAGCGGGATCCTCGGGGGTGAGCAGTTCTTC
>few|-|TRBV7-3|TRBJ2-2
CASSPGTTLGTGELFF
TGTGCCAGCAGCCCGGGGACGACCTTGGGCACCGGGGAGCTGTTTTTT
>-|-|TRBV7-2|TRBJ2-7
CASSSLAVYEQYF
TGTGCCAGCAGCTCCTTAGCAGTCTACGAGCAGTACTTC
>once|TRBD2|TRBV7-8|TRBJ2-7
CASSSRTSGSSYEQYF
TGTGCCAGCAGCTCTCGGACTAGCGGGAGCTCCTACGAGCAGTACTTC
>-|TRBD1|TRBV6-1|TRBJ1-5
CASATGNQPQHF
TGTGCCAGCGCGACAGGGAATCAGCCCCAGCATTTT
>-|-|TRBV27|TRBJ2-5
CASSPGRPETQYF
TGTGCCAGCAGTCCGGGACGGCCAGAGACCCAGTACTTC
>-|-|TRBV28|TRBJ2-7
CASSSYSGTLYEQYF
TGTGCCAGCAGTTCTTACTCCGGGACTCTCTACGAGCAGTACTTC
>-|-|TRBV5-5|TRBJ2-2
CASSLYKGGSDTGELFF
TGTGCCAGCAGCTTGTATAAGGGGGGCTCGGACACCGGGGAGCTGTTTTTT
>-|-|TRBV30|TRBJ1-5
CAWRSPLSNQPQHF
TGTGCCTGGAGGTCCCCACTTAGCAATCAGCCCCAGCATTTT
>-|-|TRBV14|TRBJ2-2
CASSQVPGELFF
TGTGCCAGCAGCCAAGTGCCCGGGGAGCTGTTTTTT
>-|TRBD1|TRBV7-3|TRBJ1-1
CASSPGTGGLGVTEAFF
TGTGCCAGCAGCCCTGGGACAGGGGGTCTCGGGGTCACTGAAGCTTTCTTT
>-|-|TRBV28|TRBJ1-1
CASSPRSLGTEAFF
TGTGCCAGCAGTCCTAGGAGCCTAGGCACTGAAGCTTTCTTT
>-|TRBD2|TRBV5-4|TRBJ2-3
CASSLVSGGATDTQYF
TGTGCCAGCAGCTTGGTTAGCGGGGGAGCCACAGATACGCAGTATTTT
>-|TRBD1|TRBV5-6|TRBJ2-7
CASSFSDRGNEQYF
TGTGCCAGCAGCTTCTCCGACAGGGGAAACGAGCAGTACTTC
>-|-|TRBV6-1|TRBJ2-5
CASMRNEPPGTQYF
TGTGCCAGCATGAGGAACGAACCGCCAGGGACCCAGTACTTC
>-|-|TRBV30|TRBJ1-4
CAWSVGEKLFF
TGTGCCTGGAGTGTCGGGGAAAAACTGTTTTTT
>once|-|TRBV28|TRBJ1-2
CASSLGARGTTNYGYTF
TGTGCCAGCAGCTTAGGGGCGCGAGGGACGACTAACTATGGCTACACCTTC
>-|TRBD1|TRBV5-4|TRBJ1-1
CASSYGDRMNTEAFF
TGTGCCAGCAGCTATGGGGACAGGATGAACACTGAAGCTTTCTTT
>once|TRBD1|TRBV2|TRBJ2-5
CASSPRTTGAETQYF
TGTGCCAGCAGCCCGAGGACGACAGGGGCTGAGACCCAGTACTTC
>-|TRBD1|TRBV29-1|TRBJ2-7
CSVEDRIGDRLYEQYF
TGCAGCGTTGAGGATCGAATTGGGGACAGATTATACGAGCAGTACTTC
>-|TRBD1|TRBV29-1|TRBJ1-1
CSVEDPGQGWREAFF
TGCAGCGTTGAAGATCCGGGACAGGGTTGGAGGGAAGCTTTCTTT
>-|-|TRBV28|TRBJ2-3
CASSSPRDTQYF
TGTGCCAGCAGCTCGCCCCGGGATACGCAGTATTTT
>few|-|TRBV7-9|TRBJ2-7
CASSFQPPYEQYF
TGTGCCAGCAGCTTTCAGCCCCCGTACGAGCAGTACTTC
>-|-|TRBV5-1|TRBJ2-5
CASSLGQQETQYF
TGCGCCAGCAGCTTGGGACAGCAAGAGACCCAGTACTTC
>-|-|TRBV27|TRBJ2-5
CASSLSVLGIQETQYF
TGTGCCAGCAGTTTATCGGTATTGGGGATACAAGAGACCCAGTACTTC